A selection of T cell receptor beta chains follows, all from one sample in a study of blood T cell repertoires in COVID-19. The repertoire was sequenced with immunoSEQ multiplex PCR; TCRdb's copy has only in-frame clones and lacks some. This sample has some 200,000 clones, with 65% to 90% found just once. The source material was peripheral blood. The receptors stem from an older man with acute or convalescent COVID-19. Both conserved end residues are part of each CDR3. Each record gives: V gene, clone size, J gene, CDR3 protein. A row's size may be missing; if present it is once, few, many or a size class.

TRBV6-1	.	TRBJ2-5	CASSEVAAGLAGGETQYF
TRBV9	.	TRBJ2-1	CASSVATGGQGNEQFF
TRBV18	few	TRBJ2-7	CASSPPRVGSYEQYF
TRBV6-5	.	TRBJ2-2	CASRPHGDGGGELFF
TRBV3-1/TRBV3-2	.	TRBJ2-1	CASSQVRLSSGRNRGEQFF
TRBV2	once	TRBJ1-5	CASTSGGNQPQHF
TRBV24-1	.	TRBJ1-2	CATSDPVGGSSSGYTF
TRBV18	.	TRBJ2-1	CASSPGWGLAYNEQFF
TRBV6-2/TRBV6-3	.	TRBJ1-5	CASSPINSYLNHQPQHF
TRBV7-8	once	TRBJ2-1	CASSLLIMDSSYNEQFF
TRBV5-1	few	TRBJ1-6	CASSLETGINSPLHF
TRBV7-9	.	TRBJ2-2	CASSLTSLANGELFF
TRBV7-2	.	TRBJ2-2	CASSLVAGGDTGELFF
TRBV5-1	.	TRBJ2-7	CASSSGLADPYEQYF
TRBV25-1	.	TRBJ2-5	CASSAGGGYQETQYF
TRBV28	.	TRBJ2-1	CASSISDRTYNEQFF
TRBV15	.	TRBJ2-1	CATSPRLAANTRIEQFF
TRBV18	.	TRBJ2-5	CASSPDRDRKTQYF
TRBV28	.	TRBJ2-7	CASEDRGRTRDYEQYF
TRBV6-5	.	TRBJ1-3	CASSRSNTIYF
TRBV14	.	TRBJ2-7	CASSRGLAGGEQYF
TRBV24-1	.	TRBJ2-1	CATSYSHNEQFF
TRBV2	.	TRBJ2-2	CASSLTINTGELFF
TRBV7-2	.	TRBJ2-7	CASSRTGGIYEQYF
TRBV9	.	TRBJ2-2	CASSVGPAQNTGELFF
TRBV19	.	TRBJ2-4	CASNTERNIQYF
TRBV5-6	.	TRBJ2-7	CASSPGTGEQYF
TRBV5-4	.	TRBJ2-7	CASSLGQSSYEQYF
TRBV11-2	.	TRBJ2-3	CASSYLPGGADTQYF
TRBV30	.	TRBJ2-5	CAWSTGQGAGETQYF
TRBV24-1	.	TRBJ2-3	CATSSGRRADTQYF
TRBV29-1	.	TRBJ2-3	CSVTPTLAGDTQYF
TRBV6-5	.	TRBJ1-2	CASSSYSGTGDYGYTF
TRBV5-6	.	TRBJ2-5	CASSALAAQETQYF
TRBV7-9	.	TRBJ1-4	CASSPTGGFEKLFF
TRBV7-8	.	TRBJ2-4	CASSFWTGASKNIQYF
TRBV29-1	.	TRBJ2-3	CSVELAIQYF
TRBV28	.	TRBJ1-5	CASSLTGQGVGQPQHF
TRBV27	.	TRBJ2-2	CASRPNRDTGELFF